The T cell receptor beta chain described here comes from a study of blood T cell repertoires in COVID-19 (TCRdb year 2020). Context from the whole study: Samples from collaborators originated in the United States, Italy and Spain and spanned both the acute and convalescent phases of COVID-19. The prospective study material was composed of cDNA or gDNA derived from T cells, B-cell-depleted T cells, or PBMCs. Subjects who had been exposed to COVID-19, were actively infected with it, or had recovered from it provided the deeply sampled blood TCRbeta repertoires that made up the dataset. The repertoires were released in a freely available public database intended as a resource for research on the immune response to SARS-CoV-2. The samples were drawn from the first 160 participants of the ongoing ImmuneRACE study and from over 950 subjects provided by 6 global collaborators. Sample metadata almost always included a de-identified subject ID, COVID-19 status, age in years and sex. HLA class I and class II types, where available, came from metadata supplied by the sample provider rather than from assay-based typing.

The paper as a whole reports these results and caveats: How much clinical and demographic metadata was included differed by source and by participant, and the metadata was provided uncurated.

Each collaborating institution followed its own protocols to collect whole blood in K2EDTA tubes. For TCRbeta analysis, collaborator samples were shipped as frozen whole blood, as isolated PBMCs, or as DNA extracted from either sample type. The germline V gene supplies CDR1 LGHNA and CDR2 YSLEER. The CDR3 runs 16 amino acids, cysteine and phenylalanine included. Only the CDR3 portion is preserved as DNA: 48 bases, with reading frame beginning at the first base. Trimming takes 5 bases off V and 0 bases off J; junction bases not matched to a gene: 9. A word on this clone: Its antigen has not been determined. Nothing much larger sits one base from this clone, and base qualities are not available.

TCRbeta CDR3 regions were amplified from genomic DNA by means of the immunoSEQ Assay, a bias-controlled multiplex PCR. The source study handled its data this way. The number of nucleated cells in each sample was estimated from the amplification of reference gene primers within the assay. To quantify the absolute abundance of each unique TCRbeta CDR3 rearrangement, sequence reads were collapsed and filtered. For each sample, productive Simpson clonality was calculated as the square root of Simpson's diversity index over productive rearrangements. The table was pulled from immuneACCESS by TCRdb, which kept in-frame rearrangements only. Such tables lose some clones; where checked, under half of the loss comes from unresolved V genes, and the rest has no known cause. Clonal size and the V and J genes are those of that table, whereas D and trimming came from the DNA. The sample data list about 45,000 clones, and about three quarters of these were observed just once. The top ten clonotypes cover 28% of the sample.

The chain joins TRBV4-3 to TRBJ2-7, with 8 bases aligning to TRBD1. This TCR was sampled from a woman in her 70s with acute or convalescent COVID-19. The sequenced sample was peripheral blood. CDR3 reads: CASSAYRDRSSYEQYF. The nucleotides read TGCGCCAGCAGCGCTTACCGGGACAGGAGCTCCTACGAGCAGTACTTC.